The rows below give T cell receptor beta chains drawn from one sample of a study of control samples from healthy donors and cancer patients. Sequencing used immunoSEQ multiplex PCR; TCRdb keeps in-frame clones, though not all of them. Among almost 90,000 clones listed, around 86% were seen once. The source material was blood. The receptors originated from a young man in good health. The CDR3 runs from the conserved cysteine through the conserved F or W. D genes are given only for firm matches. Clone sizes are given selectively: once, few, many, or a class where the clone is expanded.

>TRBJ1-1|.|.|TRBV10-3
TGTGCCATCAGTGAAGCCAAGAGGAACACTGAAGCTTTCTTT
CAISEAKRNTEAFF
>TRBJ1-3|.|.|TRBV3-1/TRBV3-2
TGTGCCAGCAGCCAAGTCCAGGGTGTGGGAAACACCATATATTTT
CASSQVQGVGNTIYF
>TRBJ2-7|.|.|TRBV10-3
TGTGCCATCAGTGATCCCGGGGAGCAGTACTTC
CAISDPGEQYF
>TRBJ1-1|.|.|TRBV12-3/TRBV12-4
TGTGCCAGCAGTAACAGGGCCGAAGCTTTCTTT
CASSNRAEAFF
>TRBJ2-2|.|.|TRBV10-1
TGCGCCAGCAGTGAGGGCCTAGAGACCGGGGAGCTGTTTTTT
CASSEGLETGELFF
>TRBJ1-2|TRBD1|.|TRBV19
TGTGCCAGTAGTATAGGGGACAGTTATGGCTACACCTTC
CASSIGDSYGYTF
>TRBJ2-2|.|many|TRBV14
TGTGCCAGCAGCCAAGACCGCGGGGTGCTGTTTTTT
CASSQDRGVLFF
>TRBJ2-6|TRBD1|.|TRBV2
TGTGCCAGCATACTCAACAGGGGGTCTGGGGCCAACGTCCTGACTTTC
CASILNRGSGANVLTF
>TRBJ2-5|.|.|TRBV5-1
TGCGCCAGCAGCTTGAATCCGGTCCAAGAGACCCAGTACTTC
CASSLNPVQETQYF
>TRBJ2-1|.|.|TRBV5-1
TGCGCCAGCAGCTTGGACCCAGGGAGCGATGAGCAGTTCTTC
CASSLDPGSDEQFF
>TRBJ2-5|TRBD1|once|TRBV6-1
TGTGCCAGCAGTGACCAAGCCGGGACAGGAGAGACCCAGTACTTC
CASSDQAGTGETQYF
>TRBJ1-5|.|.|TRBV30
TGTGCCTGGAGACCACAGGGTGCCGACAATCAGCCCCAGCATTTT
CAWRPQGADNQPQHF
>TRBJ2-2|.|.|TRBV9
TGTGCCAGCAGCATACAGGTCGCGACCGGGGAGCTGTTTTTT
CASSIQVATGELFF
>TRBJ1-1|.|few|TRBV6-6
TGTGCCAGCAGGTCAGGGTTATCGAACACTGAAGCTTTCTTT
CASRSGLSNTEAFF
>TRBJ1-3|.|.|TRBV2
TGTGCCAGCAGTCAGGTCGGGGGCCCCTCTGGAAACACCATATATTTT
CASSQVGGPSGNTIYF
>TRBJ2-6|TRBD1|.|TRBV6-2/TRBV6-3
TGTGCCAGCAGTTCCGAGACAGGGGTGGCAGGGGCCAACGTCCTGACTTTC
CASSSETGVAGANVLTF
>TRBJ1-1|TRBD1|.|TRBV5-1
TGCGCCAGCAGCTCAGACAGGGGATACACTGAAGCTTTCTTT
CASSSDRGYTEAFF
>TRBJ1-4|TRBD1|.|TRBV19
TGTGCCAGTAGTATACTCCCCGGGACAGGGGACCCCCGCACGGAAAAACTGTTTTTT
CASSILPGTGDPRTEKLFF
>TRBJ1-1|.|.|TRBV29-1
TGCAGCGCTTACACCGGAGAGGGAGGAGCTTTCTTT
CSAYTGEGGAFF
>TRBJ2-5|.|.|TRBV12-3/TRBV12-4
TGTGCCAGCAGAGCATGGGGTAAAGAGACCCAGTACTTC
CASRAWGKETQYF
>TRBJ2-7|.|.|TRBV5-1
TGCGCCAGCAGCTTGGGACCCGACCCCATATACGAGCAGTACTTC
CASSLGPDPIYEQYF
>TRBJ2-1|.|once|TRBV9
TGTGCCAGCAGCGTAGGGATAGGGTCCAATGAGCAGTTCTTC
CASSVGIGSNEQFF
>TRBJ1-6|.|.|TRBV27
TGTGCCAGCAGTTCCTCCAGGGTTTTTAATTCACCCCTCCACTTT
CASSSSRVFNSPLHF
>TRBJ1-3|.|.|TRBV4-2
TGTGCCAGCAGACCTACAGGACTCTCTGGAAACACCATATATTTT
CASRPTGLSGNTIYF
>TRBJ2-2|TRBD1|.|TRBV24-1
TGTGCCACCAGTGACTTCCCCGGGACAGGATGGGGCACCGGGGAGCTGTTTTTT
CATSDFPGTGWGTGELFF
>TRBJ2-3|.|once|TRBV6-5
TGTGCCAGCAGTTACTCGCAGGGGGGGACAGATACGCAGTATTTT
CASSYSQGGTDTQYF
>TRBJ2-3|TRBD1|.|TRBV6-6
TGTGCCAGCAGTCAACCCCTGGACAGGCCCCTGAGCACAGATACGCAGTATTTT
CASSQPLDRPLSTDTQYF
>TRBJ2-2|TRBD2|.|TRBV6-1
TGTGCCAGCAGTGGATCGGGCGGGGGGCGGACCGGGGAGCTGTTTTTT
CASSGSGGGRTGELFF
>TRBJ2-7|.|.|TRBV14
TGTGCCAGCAGCCAAGTAAGGTCCGGCGAGCAGTACTTC
CASSQVRSGEQYF
>TRBJ2-3|.|.|TRBV25-1
TGTGCCAGCAGTTTAGGAGTGTCAGGGACAGATACGCAGTATTTT
CASSLGVSGTDTQYF